A single sample gave rise to the 3 T cell receptor beta chains below, sequenced in a study of cytomegalovirus exposure and HLA in healthy donors. This PCR relied on a set of 60 Vbeta primers and 13 Jbeta primers. Method: immunoSEQ multiplex PCR; TCRdb's copy keeps in-frame clones and lacks some. This repertoire shows 150,000 to 200,000 clones, 65% to 85% found once; its top ten account for about 3%. Sequenced input: PBMCs. These receptors all come from a female donor in good health and CMV-seronegative.

The chain couples TRBV12-5 to TRBJ2-1, with TRBD1 matching 8 bases. Trimming at V came to 6 bases and at J to 0 bases, leaving 4 bases not matched to a gene. This CDR3 region has 15 residues. The germline gives CDR1 LGHNT, CDR2 FRNRAP. In DNA form, the CDR3 reads TGTGCTAGTGGACGGACAGGGAGCTCCTACAATGAGCAGTTCTTC. Encoded protein: CASGRTGSSYNEQFF.

This clone was counted a few times. This chain joins TRBV28 and TRBJ2-3; 9 bases are shared with TRBD2. From germline, CDR1 is MDHEN and CDR2 SYDVKM. The CDR3 totals 15 residues. The V segment lost 4 bases and the J segment 7 bases; nucleotides outside the gene matches: 9. The DNA for the CDR3 is TGTGCCAGCAGTTCAGGTGGCGGGAGGGCTAATACGCAGTATTTT. Its translation is CASSSGGGRANTQYF.

This clone was counted a single time. The chain employs TRBV4-3 and TRBJ2-3; no clear D gene. With 2 bases removed from V and 4 bases from J, the gap between germline ends came to 13 bases. Germline V gene data show CDR1 as LGHNA and CDR2 as YSLEER. This CDR3 region has 15 residues. This chain's CDR3 is CASSQSVSPADTQYF. The CDR3 DNA reads TGCGCCAGCAGCCAATCTGTGAGTCCGGCAGATACGCAGTATTTT.